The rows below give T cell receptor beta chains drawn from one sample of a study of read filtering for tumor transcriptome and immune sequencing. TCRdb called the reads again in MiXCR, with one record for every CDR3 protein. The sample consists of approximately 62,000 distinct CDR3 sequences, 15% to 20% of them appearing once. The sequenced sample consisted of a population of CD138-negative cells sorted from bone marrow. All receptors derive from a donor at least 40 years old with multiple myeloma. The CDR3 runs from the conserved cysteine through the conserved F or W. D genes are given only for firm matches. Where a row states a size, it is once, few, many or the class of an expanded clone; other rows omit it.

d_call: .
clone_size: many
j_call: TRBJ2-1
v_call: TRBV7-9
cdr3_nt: TGTGCCAGCAGCCCGCCCGGAGCCCTGATCAGCAATGAGCAGTTCTTC
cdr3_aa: CASSPPGALISNEQFF

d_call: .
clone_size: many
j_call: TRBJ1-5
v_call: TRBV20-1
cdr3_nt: TGCAGTGCCCCCGAGACTGGGGGATACAATCAGCCCCAGCATTTT
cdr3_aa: CSAPETGGYNQPQHF

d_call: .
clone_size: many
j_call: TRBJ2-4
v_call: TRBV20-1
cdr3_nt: TGCAGTGCTATCCAGGGGAAGGGGGAAAACATTCAGTACTTC
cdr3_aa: CSAIQGKGENIQYF

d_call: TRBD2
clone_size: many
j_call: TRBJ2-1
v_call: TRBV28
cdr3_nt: TGTGCCAACAGTGAATCTAGCGGGAGGGTCAATGAGCAGTTCTTC
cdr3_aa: CANSESSGRVNEQFF

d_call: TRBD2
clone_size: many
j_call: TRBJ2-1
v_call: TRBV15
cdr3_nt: TGTGCCACCAGCAGAAACGCGGGAGAGCTCGGTAATGAGCAGTTCTTC
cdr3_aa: CATSRNAGELGNEQFF

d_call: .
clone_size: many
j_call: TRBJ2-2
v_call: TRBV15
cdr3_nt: TGTGCCACCAGCAGAGATCGACAGGTCACCGGGGAGCTGTTTTTT
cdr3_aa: CATSRDRQVTGELFF

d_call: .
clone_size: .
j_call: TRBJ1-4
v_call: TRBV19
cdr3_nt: TGTGCCAGTAGTATTTCGACAGCAACTAATGAAAAACTGTTTTTT
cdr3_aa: CASSISTATNEKLFF

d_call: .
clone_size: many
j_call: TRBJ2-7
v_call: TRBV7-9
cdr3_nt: TGTGCCAGCAGTTTGGTATCGGGCGAGCAGTACTTC
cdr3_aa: CASSLVSGEQYF

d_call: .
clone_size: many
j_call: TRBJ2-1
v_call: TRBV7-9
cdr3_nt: TGTGCCAGCAGTCAGGGACTTTTCAGCTCCTACAATGAGCAGTTCTTC
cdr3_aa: CASSQGLFSSYNEQFF

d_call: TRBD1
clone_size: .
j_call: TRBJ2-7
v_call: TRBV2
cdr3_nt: TGTGCCAGCAACAAAGGGACAGTCCCCTACGAGCAGTACTTC
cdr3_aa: CASNKGTVPYEQYF

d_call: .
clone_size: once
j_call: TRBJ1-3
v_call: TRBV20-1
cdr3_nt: TGCAGTGCTAGAGATTCGGCAGCACTAAGAAACACCATATATTTT
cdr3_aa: CSARDSAALRNTIYF

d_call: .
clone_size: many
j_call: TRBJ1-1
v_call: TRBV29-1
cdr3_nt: TGCAGCGTTGAAGATCAGGCGTGGTTCTGGACTGAAGCTTTCTTT
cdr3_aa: CSVEDQAWFWTEAFF

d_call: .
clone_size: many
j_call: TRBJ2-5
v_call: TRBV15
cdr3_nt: TGTGCCACCGGTAGAGTCGGCGGAGAGACCCAGTACTTC
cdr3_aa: CATGRVGGETQYF

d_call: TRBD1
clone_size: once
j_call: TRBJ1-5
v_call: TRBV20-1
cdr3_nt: TGCAGTGCAACTTCAGGGGGCAATCAGCCCCAGCGTTTT
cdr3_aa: CSATSGGNQPQRF

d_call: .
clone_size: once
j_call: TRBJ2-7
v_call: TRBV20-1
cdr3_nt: TGCAGTGCTCACCGGGACGGTGAATCCGAGCAGTACTTC
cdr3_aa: CSAHRDGESEQYF

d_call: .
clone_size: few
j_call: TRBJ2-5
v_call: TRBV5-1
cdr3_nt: TGCGCCAGCAGCTTCGGGGACGGAAAAGAGACCCAGTACTTC
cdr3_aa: CASSFGDGKETQYF

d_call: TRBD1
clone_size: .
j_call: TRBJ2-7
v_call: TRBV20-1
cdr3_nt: TGCAGTGTTAAATCCGGGACAGCCAAATCCTACGAGCAGTACTTC
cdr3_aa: CSVKSGTAKSYEQYF

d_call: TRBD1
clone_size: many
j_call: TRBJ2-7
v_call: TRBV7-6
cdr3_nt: TGTGCCAGCAGCTTAGGCGGGACAGGATACGAGCAGTACTTC
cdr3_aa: CASSLGGTGYEQYF

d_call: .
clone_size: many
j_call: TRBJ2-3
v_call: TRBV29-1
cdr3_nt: TGCAGCGTTGAGGGAACTAACACAGATACGCAGTATTTT
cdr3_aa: CSVEGTNTDTQYF

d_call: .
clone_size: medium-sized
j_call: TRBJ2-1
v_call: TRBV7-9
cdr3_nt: TGTGCCAGCACTGTCCAGGGTATTGGGTACAATGAGCAGTTCTTC
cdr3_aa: CASTVQGIGYNEQFF

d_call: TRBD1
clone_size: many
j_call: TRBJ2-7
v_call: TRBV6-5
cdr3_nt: TGTGCCAGCAGGACGGGACAGGGGACCTACGAGCAGTACTTC
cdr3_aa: CASRTGQGTYEQYF

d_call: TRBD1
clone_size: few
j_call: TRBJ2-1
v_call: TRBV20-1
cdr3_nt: TGCAGCGCTGACTACAGGGGGCGTTACAATGGGCAGTTCTTC
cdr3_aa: CSADYRGRYNGQFF

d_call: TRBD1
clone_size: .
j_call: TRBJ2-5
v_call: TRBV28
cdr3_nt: TGTGCCAGCAGTCCGGCAGGGGGCTTGGAGACCCACTACTTC
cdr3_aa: CASSPAGGLETHYF

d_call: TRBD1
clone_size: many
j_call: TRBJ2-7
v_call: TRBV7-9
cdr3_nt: TGTGCCAGCAGCTTCCCGGGACAGGGAAGATTCGAGCAGTACTTC
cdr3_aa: CASSFPGQGRFEQYF

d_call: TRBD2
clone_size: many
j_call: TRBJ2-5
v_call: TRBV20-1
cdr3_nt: TGCAGTGCCAGACTAGCGGGAGGGCCTGGGGAGACCCAGTACTTC
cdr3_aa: CSARLAGGPGETQYF

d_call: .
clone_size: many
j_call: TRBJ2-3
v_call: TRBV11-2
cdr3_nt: TGTGCCAGCAGCTTGCTGGATACGCAGTATTTT
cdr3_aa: CASSLLDTQYF

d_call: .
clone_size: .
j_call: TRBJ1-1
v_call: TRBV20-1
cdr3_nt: TGCAGTGTCCATGAGGACACTGAAGCTTTCTTT
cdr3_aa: CSVHEDTEAFF

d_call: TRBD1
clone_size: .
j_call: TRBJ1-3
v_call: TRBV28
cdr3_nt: TGTGCCAGCAGGGGAACAGGGGAAGTTGGTGGAAACACCATATATTTT
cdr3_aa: CASRGTGEVGGNTIYF

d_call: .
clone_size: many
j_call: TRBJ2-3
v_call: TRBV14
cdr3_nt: TGTGCCAGCAGTCTCGGGCGTTTAAGCACAGATACGCAGTATTTT
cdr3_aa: CASSLGRLSTDTQYF

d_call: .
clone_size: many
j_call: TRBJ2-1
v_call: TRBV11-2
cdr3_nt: TGTGCCAGCAGCTCGGGACACACCTACAATGAGCAGTTCTTC
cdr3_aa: CASSSGHTYNEQFF

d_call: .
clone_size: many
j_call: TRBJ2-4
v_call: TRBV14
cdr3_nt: TGTGCCAGCAGCCAAGAATCGAGGCTTAATGTTCAGTACTTC
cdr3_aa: CASSQESRLNVQYF

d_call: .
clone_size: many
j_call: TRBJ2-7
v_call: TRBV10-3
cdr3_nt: TGTGCCATCAGTGATCGTGACTACGAGCAGTACTTC
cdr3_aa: CAISDRDYEQYF

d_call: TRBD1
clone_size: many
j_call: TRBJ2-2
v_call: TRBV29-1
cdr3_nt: TGCAGCGTTGCGACAGGGGGATACACCGGGGAGCTGTTTTTT
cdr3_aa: CSVATGGYTGELFF

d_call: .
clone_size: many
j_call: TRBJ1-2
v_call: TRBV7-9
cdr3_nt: TGTGCCAGCAGCGCCCCCATTGAGAGAGGGCCCTATGGCTACACCTTC
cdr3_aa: CASSAPIERGPYGYTF

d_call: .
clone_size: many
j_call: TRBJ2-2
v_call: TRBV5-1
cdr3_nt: TGCGCCAGCAGCCTCATGGCGGGGAGCACCGGGGAGCTGTTTTTT
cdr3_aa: CASSLMAGSTGELFF

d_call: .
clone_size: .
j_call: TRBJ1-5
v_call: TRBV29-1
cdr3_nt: TGCAGCGTTGAAGTGGAGAGGGATCAGCCCCAGCATTTT
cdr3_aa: CSVEVERDQPQHF

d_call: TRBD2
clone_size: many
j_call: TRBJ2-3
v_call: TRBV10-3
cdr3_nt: TGTGCCATCAGTGAGGGCGGGAGGGCCAAAGATACGCAGTATTTT
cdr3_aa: CAISEGGRAKDTQYF

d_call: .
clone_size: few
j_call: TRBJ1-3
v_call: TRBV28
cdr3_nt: TGTGCCAGCAGTTTCCTCCGCCTTAGGCAAAACACCATATATTTT
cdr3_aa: CASSFLRLRQNTIYF

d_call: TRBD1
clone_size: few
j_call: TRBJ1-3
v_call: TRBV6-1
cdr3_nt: TGTGCCAGCAGTGCCGGGACAGGCTCTGGAAACACCATATATTTT
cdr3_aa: CASSAGTGSGNTIYF

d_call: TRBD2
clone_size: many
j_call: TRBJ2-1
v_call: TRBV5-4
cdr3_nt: TGTGCCAGCAGCCCGCCACCCCGGCTAGCGGGTCGTTACAATGAGCAGTTCTTC
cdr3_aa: CASSPPPRLAGRYNEQFF

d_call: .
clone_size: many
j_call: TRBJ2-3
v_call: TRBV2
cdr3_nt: TGTGCCAGCAGTGAATCGCAGACCACAGATACGCAGTATTTT
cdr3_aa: CASSESQTTDTQYF

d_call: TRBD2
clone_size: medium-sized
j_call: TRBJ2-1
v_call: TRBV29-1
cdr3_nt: TGCAGCGTTGAAGGCGGGGGGGTCAGCAATGAGCAGTTCTTC
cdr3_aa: CSVEGGGVSNEQFF

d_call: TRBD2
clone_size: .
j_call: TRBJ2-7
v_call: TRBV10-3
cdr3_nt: TGTGCCATCAGTGAACTAGCGGGGTCCTACGAGCAGTACTTC
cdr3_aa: CAISELAGSYEQYF

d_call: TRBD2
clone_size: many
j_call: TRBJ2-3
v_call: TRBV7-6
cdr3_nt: TGTGCCAGCAGCTTAGCGCCGGGACTAGGGAGGGCAGATACGCAGTATTTT
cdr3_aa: CASSLAPGLGRADTQYF

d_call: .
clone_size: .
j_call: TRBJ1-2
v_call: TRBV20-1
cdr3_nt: TGCAGTGCTAGAGACCCGATCGCCCGCTATGGCTACACCTTC
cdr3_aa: CSARDPIARYGYTF

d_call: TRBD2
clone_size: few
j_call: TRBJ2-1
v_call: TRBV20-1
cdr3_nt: TGCAGTGCTAGCGTTGTGGTAGCGGGTTACAATGAGCAGTTCTTC
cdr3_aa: CSASVVVAGYNEQFF

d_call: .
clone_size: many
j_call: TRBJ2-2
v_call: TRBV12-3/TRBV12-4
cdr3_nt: TGTGCCAGCAGTTCCCAGGGGGGGACCGGGGAGCTGTTTTTT
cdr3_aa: CASSSQGGTGELFF

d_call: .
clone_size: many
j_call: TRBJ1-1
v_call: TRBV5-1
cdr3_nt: TGCGCCAGCAGCTTGGGGGCAGGGGCTGAAGCTTTCTTT
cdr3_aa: CASSLGAGAEAFF

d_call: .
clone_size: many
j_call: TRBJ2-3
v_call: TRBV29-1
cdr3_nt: TGCAGCACGTATCCGGAGGCCACAGATACGCAGTATTTT
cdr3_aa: CSTYPEATDTQYF

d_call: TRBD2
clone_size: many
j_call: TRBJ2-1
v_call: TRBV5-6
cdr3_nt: TGTGCCAGCAGCATATCGGGGGGGCTTTACAATGAGCAGTTCTTC
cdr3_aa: CASSISGGLYNEQFF

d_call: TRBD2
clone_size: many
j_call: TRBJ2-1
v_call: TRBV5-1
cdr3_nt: TGCGCCAGCAGCTTAGAGGGACTAGGGAACAATGAGCAGTTCTTC
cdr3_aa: CASSLEGLGNNEQFF

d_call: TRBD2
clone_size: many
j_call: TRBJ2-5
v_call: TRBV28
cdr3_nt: TGTGCCAGCAGCTCAGCGGGGGGGCGAGAGACCCAGTACTTC
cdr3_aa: CASSSAGGRETQYF

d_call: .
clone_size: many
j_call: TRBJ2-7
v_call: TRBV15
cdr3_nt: TGTGCCACCAGCAGAGACCATGCGCCTTACGAGCAGTACTTC
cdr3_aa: CATSRDHAPYEQYF

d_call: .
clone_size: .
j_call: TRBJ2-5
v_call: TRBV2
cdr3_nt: TGTGCCACCAGTGATAGGGGTTCGGGACAAGAGACCCAGTACTTC
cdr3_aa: CATSDRGSGQETQYF

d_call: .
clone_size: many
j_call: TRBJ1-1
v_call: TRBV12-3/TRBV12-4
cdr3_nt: TGTGCCAGCAGTCAGATAGGAAACACTGAAGCTTTCTTT
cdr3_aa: CASSQIGNTEAFF

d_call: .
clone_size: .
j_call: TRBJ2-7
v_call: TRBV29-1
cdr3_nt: TGCAGCGTTGAAACAGGGAGCTCCTACGAGCAGTACTTC
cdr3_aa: CSVETGSSYEQYF

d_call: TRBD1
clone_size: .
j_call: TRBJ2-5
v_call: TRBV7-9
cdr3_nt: TGTGCCGGGGCCCCGACGACAGGGAAGTTTGAGATCCAGTACTTC
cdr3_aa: CAGAPTTGKFEIQYF

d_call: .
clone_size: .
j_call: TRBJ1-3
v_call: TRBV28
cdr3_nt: TGTGCCAGCAGTCCCCTCGGGGGAAACACCATATATTTT
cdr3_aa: CASSPLGGNTIYF